Given below is one T cell receptor (beta chain) in context. This entry is derived from a study of T cell changes during pregnancy in multiple sclerosis. Data came from immunoSEQ multiplex PCR; TCRdb stores just in-frame clones and leaves some out. The sample lists more than 85,000 clones; 93% were seen once. The trim removed 1 base at V and 13 bases at J, leaving 7 bases unmatched. There are 15 residues in the CDR3. In germline, CDR1 is SGHDN, CDR2 FVKESK. This receptor was obtained from a female donor in good health, enrolled as a control in a pregnancy study. Specimen: peripheral blood, collected in the third trimester of pregnancy. The chain recombines TRBV14 with TRBJ2-1, with 13 bases fitting TRBD2. The CDR3 nucleotides are TGTGCCAGCAGCCAAGTCTTACTAGCGGGAGGGATACAGTTCTTC. Protein: CASSQVLLAGGIQFF.